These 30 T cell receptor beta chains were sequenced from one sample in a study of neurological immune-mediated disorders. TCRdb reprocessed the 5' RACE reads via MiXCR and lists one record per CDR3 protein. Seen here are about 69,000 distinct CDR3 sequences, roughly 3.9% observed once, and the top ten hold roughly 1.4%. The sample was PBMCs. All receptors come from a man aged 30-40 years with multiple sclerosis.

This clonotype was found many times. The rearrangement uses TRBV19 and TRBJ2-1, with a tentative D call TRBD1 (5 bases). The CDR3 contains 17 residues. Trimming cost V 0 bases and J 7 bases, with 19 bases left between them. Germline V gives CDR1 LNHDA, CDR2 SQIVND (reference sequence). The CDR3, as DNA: TGTGCCAGTAGTATAGAACCAGGGTCTTTTTTCGTTAATGAGCAGTTCTTC. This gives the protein CASSIEPGSFFVNEQFF. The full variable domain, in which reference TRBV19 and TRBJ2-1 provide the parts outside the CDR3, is DGGITQSPKYLFRKEGQNVTLSCEQNLNHDAMYWYRQDPGQGLRLIYYSQIVNDFQKGDIAEGYSVSREKKESFPLTVTSAQKNPTAFYLCASSIEPGSFFVNEQFFGPGTRLTVL.

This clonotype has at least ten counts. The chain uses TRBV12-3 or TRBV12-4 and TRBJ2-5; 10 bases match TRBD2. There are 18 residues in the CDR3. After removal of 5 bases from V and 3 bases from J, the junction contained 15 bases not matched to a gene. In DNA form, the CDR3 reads TGTGCCAGCAGTCCTTGGCCTTGGAAGCGGGGGGGCGAAGAGACCCAGTACTTC. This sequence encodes CASSPWPWKRGGEETQYF.

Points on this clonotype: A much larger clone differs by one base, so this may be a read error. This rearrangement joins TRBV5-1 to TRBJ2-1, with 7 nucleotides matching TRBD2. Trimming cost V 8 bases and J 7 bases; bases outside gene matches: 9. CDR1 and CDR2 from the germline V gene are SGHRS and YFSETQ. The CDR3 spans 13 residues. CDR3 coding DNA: TGCGCCAGTTCCGGGACTATCGCGAATGAGCAGTTCTTC. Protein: CASSGTIANEQFF.

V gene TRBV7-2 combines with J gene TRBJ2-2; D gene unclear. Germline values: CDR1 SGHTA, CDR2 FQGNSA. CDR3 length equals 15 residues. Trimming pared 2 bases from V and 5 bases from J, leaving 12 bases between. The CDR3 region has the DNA TGTGCCAGCAGCTTAAACCGGCTAGGGACCGGGGAGCTGTTTTTT. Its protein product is CASSLNRLGTGELFF.

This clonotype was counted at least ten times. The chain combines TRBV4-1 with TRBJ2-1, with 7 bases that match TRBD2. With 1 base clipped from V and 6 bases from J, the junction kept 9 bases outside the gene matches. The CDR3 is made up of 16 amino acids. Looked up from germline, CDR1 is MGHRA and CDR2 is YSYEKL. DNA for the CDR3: TGCGCCAGCAGCCAAGGTAGCGGCGGACTAGGCAATGAGCAGTTCTTC. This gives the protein CASSQGSGGLGNEQFF.

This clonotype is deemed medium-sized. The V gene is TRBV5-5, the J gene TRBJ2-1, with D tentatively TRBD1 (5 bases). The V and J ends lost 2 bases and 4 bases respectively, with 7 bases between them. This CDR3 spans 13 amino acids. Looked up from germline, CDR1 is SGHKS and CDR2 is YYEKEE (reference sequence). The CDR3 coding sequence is TGTGCCAGCAGCTTTGACAGTTACAATGAGCAGTTCTTC. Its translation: CASSFDSYNEQFF.

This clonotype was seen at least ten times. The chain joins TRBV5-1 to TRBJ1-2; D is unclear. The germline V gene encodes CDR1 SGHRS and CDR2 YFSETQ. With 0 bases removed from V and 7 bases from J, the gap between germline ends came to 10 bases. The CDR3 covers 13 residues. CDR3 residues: CASSLGADTGYTF. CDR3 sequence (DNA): TGCGCCAGCAGCTTGGGGGCCGACACTGGCTACACCTTC.

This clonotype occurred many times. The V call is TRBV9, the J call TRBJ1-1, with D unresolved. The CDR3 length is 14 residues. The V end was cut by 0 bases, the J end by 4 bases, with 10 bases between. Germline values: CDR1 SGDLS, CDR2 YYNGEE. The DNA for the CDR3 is TGTGCCAGCAGCGTAGGCCAGGTTGGCACTGAAGCTTTCTTT. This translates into CASSVGQVGTEAFF. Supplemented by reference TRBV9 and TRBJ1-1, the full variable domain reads DSGVTQTPKHLITATGQRVTLRCSPRSGDLSVYWYQQSLDQGLQFLIQYYNGEERAKGNILERFSAQQFPDLHSELNLSSLELGDSALYFCASSVGQVGTEAFFGQGTRLTVV.

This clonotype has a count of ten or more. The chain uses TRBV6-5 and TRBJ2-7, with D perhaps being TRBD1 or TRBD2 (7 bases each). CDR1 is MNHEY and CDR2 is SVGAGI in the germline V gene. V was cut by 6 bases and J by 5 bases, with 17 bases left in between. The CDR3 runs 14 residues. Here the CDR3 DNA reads TGTGCCAGCAGAGAGGGGCAGGGGGGGGACGAGCAGTACTTC. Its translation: CASREGQGGDEQYF.

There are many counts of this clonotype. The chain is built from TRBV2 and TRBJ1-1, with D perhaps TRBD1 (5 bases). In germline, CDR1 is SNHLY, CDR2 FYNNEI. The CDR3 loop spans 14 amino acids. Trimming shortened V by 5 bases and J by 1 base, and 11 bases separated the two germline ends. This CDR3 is CASSINRWNTEAFF. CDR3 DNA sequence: TGTGCCAGCAGTATTAACAGGTGGAACACTGAAGCTTTCTTT.

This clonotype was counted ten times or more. The CDR3 sequence: CSARDISGAANYGYTF. In nucleotides, the CDR3 is TGCAGTGCTAGAGATATCTCCGGGGCAGCTAACTATGGCTACACCTTC. This chain connects TRBV20-1 to TRBJ1-2; perhaps TRBD1 as D (5 bases). Trimming pared 0 bases from V and 0 bases from J, leaving 14 bases between. From germline, CDR1 is DFQATT and CDR2 SNEGSKA (reference sequence). The CDR3 covers 16 residues.

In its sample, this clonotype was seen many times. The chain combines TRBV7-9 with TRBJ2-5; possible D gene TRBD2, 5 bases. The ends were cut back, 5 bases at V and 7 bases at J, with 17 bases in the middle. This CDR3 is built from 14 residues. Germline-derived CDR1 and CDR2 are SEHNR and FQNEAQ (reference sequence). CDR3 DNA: TGTGCCAGCAGCCCCACGGGGAGTCCGGGGACCCAGTACTTC. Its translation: CASSPTGSPGTQYF.

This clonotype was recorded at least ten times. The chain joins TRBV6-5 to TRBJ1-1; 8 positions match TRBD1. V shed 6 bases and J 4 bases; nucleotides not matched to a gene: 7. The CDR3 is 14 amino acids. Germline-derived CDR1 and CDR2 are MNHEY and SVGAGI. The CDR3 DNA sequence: TGTGCCAGCAGCCGCGGACAGGGAGGCACTGAAGCTTTCTTT. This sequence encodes CASSRGQGGTEAFF.

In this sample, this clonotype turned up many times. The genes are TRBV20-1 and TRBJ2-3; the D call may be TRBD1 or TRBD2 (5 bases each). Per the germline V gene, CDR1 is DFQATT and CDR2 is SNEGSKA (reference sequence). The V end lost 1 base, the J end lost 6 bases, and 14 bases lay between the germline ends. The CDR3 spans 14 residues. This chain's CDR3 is CSARGGTSRDTQYF. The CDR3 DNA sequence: TGCAGTGCTAGAGGAGGGACGTCCCGGGATACGCAGTATTTT.

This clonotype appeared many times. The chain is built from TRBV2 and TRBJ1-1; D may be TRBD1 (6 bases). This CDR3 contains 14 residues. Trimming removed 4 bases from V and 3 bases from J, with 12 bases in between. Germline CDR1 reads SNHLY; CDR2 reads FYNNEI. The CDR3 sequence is CASSVEKGDTEAFF. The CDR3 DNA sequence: TGTGCCAGCAGTGTCGAGAAGGGGGACACTGAAGCTTTCTTT.

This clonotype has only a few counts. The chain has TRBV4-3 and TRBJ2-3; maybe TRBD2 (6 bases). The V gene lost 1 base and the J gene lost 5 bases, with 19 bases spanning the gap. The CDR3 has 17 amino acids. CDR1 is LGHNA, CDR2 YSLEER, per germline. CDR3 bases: TGCGCCAGCAGCCAAGGCAGGTGGGGGGTCTACGGAGATACGCAGTATTTT. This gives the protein CASSQGRWGVYGDTQYF.

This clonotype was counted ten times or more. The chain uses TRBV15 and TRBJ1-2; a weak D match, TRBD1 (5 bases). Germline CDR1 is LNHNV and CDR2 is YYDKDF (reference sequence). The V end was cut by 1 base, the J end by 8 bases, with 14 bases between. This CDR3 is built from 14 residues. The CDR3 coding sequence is TGTGCCACCAGCAGAGTGCCCCTAGACAGAGGCTACACCTTC. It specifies CATSRVPLDRGYTF.

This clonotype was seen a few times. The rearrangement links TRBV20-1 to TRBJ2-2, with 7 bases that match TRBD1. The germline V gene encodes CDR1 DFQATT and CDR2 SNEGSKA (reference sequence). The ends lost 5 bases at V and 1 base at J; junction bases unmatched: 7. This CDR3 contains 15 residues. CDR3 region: CSARIPGGNTGELFF. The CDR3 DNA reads TGCAGTGCTCGGATTCCAGGGGGGAACACCGGGGAGCTGTTTTTT.

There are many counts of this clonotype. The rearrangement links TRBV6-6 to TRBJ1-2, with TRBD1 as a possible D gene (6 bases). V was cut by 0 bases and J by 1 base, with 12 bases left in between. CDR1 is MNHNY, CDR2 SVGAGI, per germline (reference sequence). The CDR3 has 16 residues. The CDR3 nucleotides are TGTGCCAGCAGTTACTCCGGGACACACTTTAACTATGGCTACACCTTC. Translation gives CASSYSGTHFNYGYTF.

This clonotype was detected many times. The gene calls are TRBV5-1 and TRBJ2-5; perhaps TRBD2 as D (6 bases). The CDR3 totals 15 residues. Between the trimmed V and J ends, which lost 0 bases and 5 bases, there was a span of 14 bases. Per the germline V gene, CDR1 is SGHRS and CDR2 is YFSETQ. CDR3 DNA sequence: TGCGCCAGCAGCTTGGAGGGGACGGGGGAGGAGACCCAGTACTTC. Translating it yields CASSLEGTGEETQYF.

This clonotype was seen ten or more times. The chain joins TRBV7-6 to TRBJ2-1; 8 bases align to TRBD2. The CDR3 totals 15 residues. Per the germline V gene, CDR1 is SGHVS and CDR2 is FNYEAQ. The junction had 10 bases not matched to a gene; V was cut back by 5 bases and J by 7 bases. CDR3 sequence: CASSQEAGGGNEQFF. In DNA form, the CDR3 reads TGTGCCAGCAGCCAAGAGGCGGGGGGAGGAAATGAGCAGTTCTTC.

CDR3 DNA sequence: TGCGCCAGCAGTCCGGGGACAGGGAATAACTATGGCTACACCTTC. As protein: CASSPGTGNNYGYTF. This rearrangement joins TRBV5-1 to TRBJ1-2; 9 bases agree with TRBD1. Germline assignment: CDR1 SGHRS and CDR2 YFSETQ. The ends lost 5 bases at V and 1 base at J; junction bases unmatched: 6. The CDR3 loop spans 15 amino acids.

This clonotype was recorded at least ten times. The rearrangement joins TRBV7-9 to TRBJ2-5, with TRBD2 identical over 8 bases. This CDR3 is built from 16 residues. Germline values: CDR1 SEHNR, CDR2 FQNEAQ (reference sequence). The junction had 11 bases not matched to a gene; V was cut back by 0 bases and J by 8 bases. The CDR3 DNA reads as TGTGCCAGCAGCTTAGCGCTAGCGGGCGCCGGGTATACCCAGTACTTC. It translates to CASSLALAGAGYTQYF.

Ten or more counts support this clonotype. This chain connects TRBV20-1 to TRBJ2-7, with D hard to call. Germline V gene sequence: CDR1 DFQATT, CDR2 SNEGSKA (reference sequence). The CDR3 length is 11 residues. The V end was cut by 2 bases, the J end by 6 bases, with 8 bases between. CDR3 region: CSARKVSEQYF. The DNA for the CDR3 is TGCAGTGCTAGAAAAGTGAGCGAGCAGTACTTC.

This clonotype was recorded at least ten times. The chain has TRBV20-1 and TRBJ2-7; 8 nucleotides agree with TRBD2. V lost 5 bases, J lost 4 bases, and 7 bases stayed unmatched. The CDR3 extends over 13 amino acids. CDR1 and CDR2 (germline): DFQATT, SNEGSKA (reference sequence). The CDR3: CSAGGSGVYEQYF. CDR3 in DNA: TGCAGTGCTGGGGGTAGCGGGGTTTACGAGCAGTACTTC.

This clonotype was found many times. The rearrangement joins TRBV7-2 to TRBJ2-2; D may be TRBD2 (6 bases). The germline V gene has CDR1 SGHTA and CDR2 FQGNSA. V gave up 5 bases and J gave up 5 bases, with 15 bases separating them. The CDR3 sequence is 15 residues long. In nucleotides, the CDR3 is TGTGCCAGCAGCCCGGGGGTAGCGAGGACCGGGGAGCTGTTTTTT. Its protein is CASSPGVARTGELFF.

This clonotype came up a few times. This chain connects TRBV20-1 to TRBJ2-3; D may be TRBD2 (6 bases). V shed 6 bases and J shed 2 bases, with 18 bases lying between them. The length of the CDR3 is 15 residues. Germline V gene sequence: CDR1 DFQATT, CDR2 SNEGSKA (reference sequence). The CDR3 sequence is CSARPGLLLTDTQYF. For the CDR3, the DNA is TGCAGTGCCCGACCGGGACTCCTTCTCACAGATACGCAGTATTTT.

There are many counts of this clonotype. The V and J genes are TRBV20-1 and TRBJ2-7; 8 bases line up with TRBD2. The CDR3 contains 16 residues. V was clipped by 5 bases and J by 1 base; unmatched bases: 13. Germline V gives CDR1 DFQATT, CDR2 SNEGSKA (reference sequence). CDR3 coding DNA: TGCAGTGCTCCCGCCCGGACTAGCCTGACGTCCTACGAGCAGTACTTC. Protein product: CSAPARTSLTSYEQYF.

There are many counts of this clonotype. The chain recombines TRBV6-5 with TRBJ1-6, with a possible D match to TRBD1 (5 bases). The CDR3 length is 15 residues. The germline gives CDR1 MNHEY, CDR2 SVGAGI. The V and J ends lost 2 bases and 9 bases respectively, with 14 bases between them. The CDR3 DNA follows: TGTGCCAGCAGTTACGCCGGGCAGGGCGCTTCACCCCTCCACTTT. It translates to CASSYAGQGASPLHF.

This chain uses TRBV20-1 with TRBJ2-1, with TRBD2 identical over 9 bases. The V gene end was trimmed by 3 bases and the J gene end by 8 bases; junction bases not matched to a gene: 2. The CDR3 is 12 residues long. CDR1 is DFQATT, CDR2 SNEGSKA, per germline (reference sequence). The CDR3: CSASTSGYEQFF. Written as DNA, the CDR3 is TGCAGTGCTAGTACTAGCGGGTATGAGCAGTTCTTC.